Included here is one T cell receptor beta chain sequence, with context. Compared with germline, one end of the junction differs, possibly owing to a read error. This record comes from a study of Ad26.COV2.S vaccination and SARS-CoV-2 variants. Germline loops: CDR1 DFQATT, CDR2 SNEGSKA (reference sequence). The CDR3 is 11 residues long. The data were produced by immunoSEQ multiplex PCR, yet TCRdb's version contains in-frame clones alone and is incomplete. In the table there are around 450,000 clones, about 93% of which are singletons. Treatment given: roughly 20 received Ad26.COV2.S at low or high dose, single or two shots; several received placebo; per-sample allocation not given. Vaccine and placebo recipients were sampled on day 63 after the first injection. Based in Boston, the donor was an adult of 18-55 years.

This receptor was taken from a person between 18 and 65 years old who received the Ad26.COV2.S COVID-19 vaccine or a placebo. The sequencing here drew on peripheral blood, taken in a trial of Ad26.COV2.S vaccine versus placebo. This sequence joins TRBV20-1 and TRBJ1-3; tentatively, D is TRBD1 (6 bases). The CDR3 region has the DNA TGCAGTGCTAGAGCGTCAGGGGTATCGAATTTT. Amino acids: CSARASGVSNF.